The 27 T cell receptor beta chains below all came from one sample that was sequenced in a study of blood T cell repertoires in COVID-19 (dated by TCRdb to about 2020). Libraries were built with the immunoSEQ multiplex PCR assay. TCRdb mirrors the immuneACCESS table, restricted to in-frame sequences. Some clones are absent from its copies; in checked studies, under half trace to an unresolved V gene, and the reason for the others is unknown. For this sample the table gives about 250,000 clones, of which approximately 88% were detected only once. The top ten constitute 5% to 6.5% of the sample. The specimen sequenced was peripheral blood. The receptors stem from a woman in her twenties or thirties with COVID-19, enrolled during active disease.

This clone was seen a handful of times. J is TRBJ2-7 and V is TRBV10-1, with D perhaps TRBD2 (6 bases). V was shortened by 5 bases and J by 4 bases, with 15 bases between the two germline ends. The CDR3 length is 14 residues. Germline assignment: CDR1 WNHNN and CDR2 SYGVQD (reference sequence). CDR3 DNA sequence: TGCGCCAGCAGTAGCTCCGGGAGAGCTTACGAGCAGTACTTC. Protein product: CASSSSGRAYEQYF.

The chain links TRBV5-1 to TRBJ1-2, with D possibly being TRBD1 (6 bases). Germline V lookup: CDR1 SGHRS, CDR2 YFSETQ. V lost 0 bases to trimming and J lost 4 bases, with 13 bases between them. This CDR3 contains 15 residues. CDR3 amino acids: CASSLDGGATYGYTF. The CDR3 DNA follows: TGCGCCAGCAGCTTGGATGGGGGCGCAACCTATGGCTACACCTTC.

This chain joins TRBV5-1 and TRBJ1-4; the match to TRBD1 covers 10 bases. Trimming took 2 bases from V and 8 from J; bases not matched to a gene: 3. This CDR3 has 14 residues. Germline V lookup: CDR1 SGHRS, CDR2 YFSETQ. In DNA, the CDR3 is TGCGCCAGCAGCTTTGGGACAGGGGTAGAAAAACTGTTTTTT. Translated, it gives CASSFGTGVEKLFF. Using reference TRBV5-1 and TRBJ1-4 for the parts outside the CDR3, the full variable domain is KAGVTQTPRYLIKTRGQQVTLSCSPISGHRSVSWYQQTPGQGLQFLFEYFSETQRNKGNFPGRFSGRQFSNSRSEMNVSTLELGDSALYLCASSFGTGVEKLFFGSGTQLSVL.

There are a few counts of this clone. The rearrangement uses TRBV4-3 and TRBJ2-1; 10 positions agree with TRBD2. This CDR3 has 19 residues. Germline loops: CDR1 LGHNA, CDR2 YSLEER. Trimming removed 1 base from V and 0 bases from J; junction bases left unmatched: 9. This CDR3 reads CASSQAGLAGASSYNEQFF. The CDR3 bases are TGCGCCAGCAGCCAAGCGGGGCTAGCGGGGGCGTCCTCCTACAATGAGCAGTTCTTC.

The chain couples TRBV5-1 to TRBJ2-1; 14 bases agree with TRBD2. With 2 bases clipped from V and 2 bases from J, the junction kept 3 bases outside the gene matches. Germline CDR1 SGHRS, CDR2 YFSETQ. The CDR3 is made up of 17 amino acids. This CDR3 reads CASSLGLAGGPYNEQFF. CDR3 bases: TGCGCCAGCAGCTTAGGACTAGCGGGAGGACCCTACAATGAGCAGTTCTTC.

V and J are TRBV19 and TRBJ2-5, with D tentatively TRBD1 (6 bases). Germline V gene sequence: CDR1 LNHDA, CDR2 SQIVND (reference sequence). The germline V and J ends were trimmed by 5 bases and 5 bases, with 15 bases remaining between them. The CDR3 is made up of 14 amino acids. The CDR3 sequence is CASSPGQNRETQYF. The CDR3 region has the DNA TGTGCCAGTAGTCCGGGACAAAACCGGGAGACCCAGTACTTC.

This chain joins TRBV27 and TRBJ1-4, with 7 nucleotides matching TRBD1. After removal of 6 bases from V and 6 bases from J, the junction contained 16 bases not matched to a gene. Germline V gene data show CDR1 as MNHEY and CDR2 as SMNVEV (reference sequence). This CDR3 has 17 amino acids. CDR3 coding DNA: TGTGCCAGCAGGAGACAGGGACAGTACGGAAGGGATGAAAAACTGTTTTTT. Its translation is CASRRQGQYGRDEKLFF.

This chain uses TRBV7-9 with TRBJ1-2; D perhaps matches TRBD1 (6 bases). The CDR3 covers 15 residues. V lost 6 bases and J lost 4, with 18 bases in between. Per the germline V gene, CDR1 is SEHNR and CDR2 is FQNEAQ (reference sequence). The CDR3 bases are TGTGCCAGCAGTCCACAGGGCCCTTTAATCTATGGCTACACCTTC. Translating it yields CASSPQGPLIYGYTF.

This clone was seen a few times. The J gene is TRBJ1-1, the V gene TRBV19; D remains unclear. The V end was cut by 5 bases, the J end by 1 base, with 8 bases between. Germline CDR1 and CDR2: LNHDA and SQIVND (reference sequence). The CDR3 consists of 13 residues. This CDR3 is CASSQTRNTEAFF. The CDR3 nucleotides read TGTGCCAGTAGTCAGACACGGAACACTGAAGCTTTCTTT. Supplemented by reference TRBV19 and TRBJ1-1, the full variable domain reads DGGITQSPKYLFRKEGQNVTLSCEQNLNHDAMYWYRQDPGQGLRLIYYSQIVNDFQKGDIAEGYSVSREKKESFPLTVTSAQKNPTAFYLCASSQTRNTEAFFGQGTRLTVV.

The chain is built from TRBV27 and TRBJ2-7; D gene unclear. The CDR3 spans 17 residues. Germline CDR1 reads MNHEY; CDR2 reads SMNVEV (reference sequence). The V end lost 2 bases, the J end lost 5 bases, and 22 bases lay between the germline ends. The chain's CDR3 is CASSLKFSTTVRDEQYF. The CDR3, as DNA: TGTGCCAGCAGTTTAAAGTTTAGCACTACCGTCAGAGACGAGCAGTACTTC.

The CDR3 DNA reads as TGTGCCAGCAGCGTTAGCGGGGGGCCCTCCTACGAGCAGTACTTC. Translated, it gives CASSVSGGPSYEQYF. The chain joins TRBV9 to TRBJ2-7; 10 bases line up with TRBD2. The germline V gene has CDR1 SGDLS and CDR2 YYNGEE. The CDR3 contains 15 residues. The V gene end was trimmed by 2 bases and the J gene end by 0 bases; junction bases not matched to a gene: 2.

J is TRBJ1-5 and V is TRBV5-8; TRBD1 matches at 10 bases. In germline, CDR1 is SGHTS, CDR2 YDEGEE. Germline trimming cut 3 bases from V and 11 bases from J; bases unmatched to any gene: 11. The CDR3 extends over 15 amino acids. CDR3 amino acids: CASSSSGTGVMAQHF. The CDR3 nucleotides read TGTGCCAGCAGCTCATCCGGGACAGGGGTAATGGCCCAGCATTTT. The full variable domain, in which reference TRBV5-8 and TRBJ1-5 provide the parts outside the CDR3, is EAGVTQSPTHLIKTRGQQATLRCSPISGHTSVYWYQQALGLGLQFLLWYDEGEERNRGNFPPRFSGRQFPNYSSELNVNALELEDSALYLCASSSSGTGVMAQHFGDGTRLSIL.

The chain combines TRBV4-1 with TRBJ2-5; 14 positions match TRBD2. The J call may be faulty, since TRBJ2-7 better matches the DNA end. Germline V gene sequence: CDR1 MGHRA, CDR2 YSYEKL. The CDR3 sequence is 15 residues long. The CDR3 DNA reads TGCGCCAGCAGCGGGACTAGCGGGGGACCCTACGAGCAGTACTTC. Translation: CASSGTSGGPYEQYF.

In this sample, this clone turned up once. The rearrangement uses TRBV27 and TRBJ1-4, with 9 bases aligning to TRBD1. This CDR3 is 13 amino acids long. CDR1 and CDR2 (germline): MNHEY, SMNVEV (reference sequence). The V segment lost 5 bases and the J segment 10 bases; nucleotides outside the gene matches: 5. The CDR3 region is CASSQPGQGKLFF. The CDR3 DNA is TGTGCCAGCAGTCAACCGGGACAGGGAAAACTGTTTTTT.

The chain links TRBV9 to TRBJ2-5, with 16 bases identical to TRBD2. Germline values: CDR1 SGDLS, CDR2 YYNGEE. J gave up 5 bases and V 4 bases, and 14 bases lay outside the gene matches. The CDR3 is made up of 19 amino acids. Written as DNA, the CDR3 is TGTGCCAGCAGCCCCCGTGGGACTAGCGGGAGGGCCCCTATGGAGACCCAGTACTTC. This sequence encodes CASSPRGTSGRAPMETQYF.

V gene TRBV2 combines with J gene TRBJ1-1; no clear D. Trimming took 8 bases from V and 1 from J, leaving 8 bases between them. This CDR3 contains 12 residues. CDR1 and CDR2 (germline): SNHLY, FYNNEI. CDR3 nucleotide sequence: TGTGCCAGCGACACCGGGAACACTGAAGCTTTCTTT. It encodes CASDTGNTEAFF.

The chain recombines TRBV11-3 with TRBJ1-4, with a weak D call TRBD1 (6 bases). V shed 6 bases and J shed 12 bases, with 20 bases lying between them. The germline V gene encodes CDR1 SGHNT and CDR2 YENEEA. The CDR3 consists of 14 residues. The CDR3 reads CASSRGGSLGELFF. The CDR3 bases are TGTGCCAGCAGTCGAGGGGGTAGCTTGGGGGAACTGTTTTTT.

As DNA, the CDR3 is TGTGCCAGCAGCCATAGACAGCTGGAGACCCAGTACTTC. This translates into CASSHRQLETQYF. The chain has TRBV7-9 and TRBJ2-5, with D perhaps TRBD1 (5 bases). Germline values: CDR1 SEHNR, CDR2 FQNEAQ (reference sequence). The ends were cut back, 5 bases at V and 5 bases at J, with 12 bases in the middle. The CDR3 is 13 amino acids.

The V call is TRBV6-5, the J call TRBJ2-7; maybe TRBD1 (6 bases). In germline, CDR1 is MNHEY, CDR2 SVGAGI. V lost 6 bases, J lost 6 bases, and 15 bases lay in between. This CDR3 comprises 13 residues. The CDR3 nucleotides are TGTGCCAGCAGAGGACAGCGGTCGGGCGAGCAGTACGTC. Protein: CASRGQRSGEQYV.

The rearrangement links TRBV6-2 or TRBV6-3 to TRBJ1-5, with 10 bases lining up with TRBD1. Germline assignment: CDR1 MNHEY and CDR2 SVGEGT. The V segment lost 5 bases and the J segment 7 bases; nucleotides outside the gene matches: 5. The CDR3 has 14 residues. The CDR3 is CASSRQGARQPQHF. As DNA, the CDR3 is TGTGCCAGCAGTCGACAGGGGGCCCGGCAGCCCCAGCATTTT.

The rearrangement joins TRBV7-9 to TRBJ2-3; D is uncertain. The CDR3 totals 12 residues. V was pared by 5 bases and J by 6 bases, with 9 bases between. In germline, CDR1 is SEHNR, CDR2 FQNEAQ (reference sequence). CDR3 residues: CASSPSVDTQYF. Written as DNA, the CDR3 is TGTGCCAGCAGCCCAAGCGTGGATACGCAGTATTTT.

This chain joins TRBV4-2 and TRBJ2-1; 9 bases agree with TRBD1. The CDR3 runs to 15 residues. Losses at the gene ends were 4 bases for V and 2 bases for J; bases not matched to a gene: 3. Per the germline V gene, CDR1 is LGHNA and CDR2 is YNFKEQ. The CDR3 bases are TGTGCCAGCAGCCCCCGACAGGGGGCCTACAATGAGCAGTTCTTC. Amino acid sequence: CASSPRQGAYNEQFF.

The V call is TRBV6-5, the J call TRBJ1-2, with D perhaps TRBD1 (5 bases). Germline values: CDR1 MNHEY, CDR2 SVGAGI. This CDR3 is built from 16 residues. The V end was cut by 2 bases, the J end by 3 bases, with 16 bases between. CDR3 residues: CASSYVYQGMDYGYTF. The CDR3 DNA is TGTGCCAGCAGTTACGTTTATCAGGGTATGGACTATGGCTACACCTTC.

J is TRBJ2-1 and V is TRBV4-3; tentatively, D is TRBD2 (5 bases). Germline CDR1 is LGHNA and CDR2 is YSLEER. There are 15 residues in the CDR3. V was clipped by 0 bases and J by 4 bases, with 10 bases between them. The CDR3 bases are TGCGCCAGCAGCCAAGATGGAGGCAGATACAATGAGCAGTTCTTC. Its translation: CASSQDGGRYNEQFF.

As DNA, the CDR3 is TGTGCCAGCAGTGAGAGGACTAGCGGGAAAGGGTGGAATGAGCAGTTCTTC. Residues: CASSERTSGKGWNEQFF. The chain is built from TRBV2 and TRBJ2-1; 12 bases are shared with TRBD2. The germline gives CDR1 SNHLY, CDR2 FYNNEI. The CDR3 is made up of 17 amino acids. V shed 3 bases, J shed 7 bases, and the junction held 10 bases outside the gene matches. The variable domain in full, completed from reference TRBV2 and TRBJ2-1, reads EPEVTQTPSHQVTQMGQEVILRCVPISNHLYFYWYRQILGQKVEFLVSFYNNEISEKSEIFDDQFSVERPDGSNFTLKIRSTKLEDSAMYFCASSERTSGKGWNEQFFGPGTRLTVL.

The chain employs TRBV4-3 and TRBJ1-2; D uncertain. The V end lost 0 bases, the J end lost 8 bases, and 16 bases lay between the germline ends. The CDR3 covers 15 residues. Germline lookup yields CDR1 LGHNA and CDR2 YSLEER. The CDR3 sequence: CASSQDQRGWEGYTF. DNA of the CDR3: TGCGCCAGCAGCCAAGATCAACGAGGGTGGGAGGGCTACACCTTC.

The chain carries TRBV4-1 and TRBJ2-1; 8 bases align to TRBD2. V dropped 0 bases and J dropped 6; count of bases not matched to a gene: 10. Germline V gene lookup returns CDR1 MGHRA and CDR2 YSYEKL. This CDR3 has 17 residues. For the CDR3, the DNA is TGCGCCAGCAGCCAAGATTGGTTCAGCGGGAGTGTCAATGAGCAGTTCTTC. It encodes CASSQDWFSGSVNEQFF.